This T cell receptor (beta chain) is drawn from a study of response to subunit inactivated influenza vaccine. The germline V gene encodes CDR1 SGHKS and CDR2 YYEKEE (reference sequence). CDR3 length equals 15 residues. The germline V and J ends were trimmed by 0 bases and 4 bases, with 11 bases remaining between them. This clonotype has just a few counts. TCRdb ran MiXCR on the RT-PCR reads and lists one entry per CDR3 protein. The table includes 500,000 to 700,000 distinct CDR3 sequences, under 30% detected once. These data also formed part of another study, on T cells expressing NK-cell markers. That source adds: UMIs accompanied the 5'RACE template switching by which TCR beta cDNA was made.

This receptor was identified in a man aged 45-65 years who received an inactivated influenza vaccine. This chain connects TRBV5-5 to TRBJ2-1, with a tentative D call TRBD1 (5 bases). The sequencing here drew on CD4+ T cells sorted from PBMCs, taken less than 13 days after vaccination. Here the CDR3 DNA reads TGTGCCAGCAGCTTGGAAGCAGGGCAGTACAATGAGCAGTTCTTC. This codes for CASSLEAGQYNEQFF.